The source of this T cell receptor (beta chain) is a study of siplizumab effects on memory and regulatory T cells. This CDR3 has 17 residues. The germline V gene has CDR1 MNHEY and CDR2 SMNVEV (reference sequence). The J segment lost 0 bases and the V segment lost 4 bases, leaving 9 bases of the junction unmatched. Regarding this clone: Its antigen is still unknown.

General study points: Reactions containing siplizumab showed mappable alloreactive CD4+ clones averaging roughly 66% Treg-derived, versus 26.9% in controls. Roughly 80-97% of proliferating CD4+ or CD8+ clones defied assignment to a naive or memory phenotype.

Every sample had approximately 10^5 of its TCR templates assayed. The table came from immunoSEQ multiplex PCR; TCRdb's copy has only in-frame clones and leaves some out. The table has fewer than 45,000 clones, roughly 90% seen once; the top ten hold 0.25%. The TCR was taken from a human donor in good health. The V and J genes are TRBV27 and TRBJ2-1; 7 nucleotides line up with TRBD2. Material: naive CD4+ T cells sorted from blood. CDR3 loop: CASSYRSGASSYNEQFF. CDR3 in DNA: TGTGCCAGCAGTTACCGGAGCGGGGCCAGCTCCTACAATGAGCAGTTCTTC.